A selection of T cell receptor beta chains follows, all from one sample in a study of shared clonotypes between healthy human individuals. Using immunoSEQ multiplex PCR, the repertoire was profiled, and TCRdb retains in-frame clones only, with some absent. The table has about 600,000 clones, about 80% seen once. The sequencing input was PBMCs. The receptors stem from a woman in her 40s in good health. Some clones in this sample may be carry-over from other donors' samples. CDR3s include the opening cysteine and the closing phenylalanine or tryptophan. A D gene is named only where the DNA matches it firmly. Clone size appears in some rows only: once, few, many, or a class for an expanded clone.

D: .
J: TRBJ2-2
length: 13
size: .
V: TRBV11-2
DNA: TGTGCCAGCAGCTTACGCGGCACCGGGGAGCTGTTTTTT
CDR3: CASSLRGTGELFF

D: .
J: TRBJ1-2
length: 14
size: .
V: TRBV28
DNA: TGTGCCAGCACCCCTGCGGGGGCGCTTCATGGCTACACCTTC
CDR3: CASTPAGALHGYTF

D: TRBD1
J: TRBJ1-5
length: 14
size: .
V: TRBV6-5
DNA: TGTGCCAGCAGAAAAGACAGGGACTATCAGCCCCAGCATTTT
CDR3: CASRKDRDYQPQHF

D: .
J: TRBJ2-1
length: 16
size: .
V: TRBV7-3
DNA: TGTGCCAGCAGCTCCCTACCCGGGACTCCCTACAATGAGCAGTTCTTC
CDR3: CASSSLPGTPYNEQFF

D: .
J: TRBJ2-5
length: 15
size: .
V: TRBV2
DNA: TGTGCCAGCAGTGAATTGCGGACTCCTGACGAGACCCAGTACTTC
CDR3: CASSELRTPDETQYF

D: TRBD1
J: TRBJ1-5
length: 13
size: .
V: TRBV28
DNA: TGTGCCAGCCGGGACAGGGCCAATCAGCCCCAGCATTTT
CDR3: CASRDRANQPQHF

D: TRBD1
J: TRBJ2-7
length: 14
size: .
V: TRBV29-1
DNA: TGCAGCGTGGGCGGGACAGGGTACTCCTACGAGCAGTACTTC
CDR3: CSVGGTGYSYEQYF

D: .
J: TRBJ2-1
length: 13
size: .
V: TRBV19
DNA: TGTGCCAGTAGTATCTACGGAGAGGCTGAGCAGTTCTTC
CDR3: CASSIYGEAEQFF

D: .
J: TRBJ1-2
length: 12
size: .
V: TRBV30
DNA: TGTGCCTGGAGTGTTGGGGGGTATGGCTACACCTTC
CDR3: CAWSVGGYGYTF

D: .
J: TRBJ2-5
length: 12
size: .
V: TRBV7-9
DNA: TGTGCCAGCAGCACAACCCGAGAGACCCAGTACTTC
CDR3: CASSTTRETQYF

D: .
J: TRBJ1-1
length: 13
size: .
V: TRBV28
DNA: TGTGCCAGCAGTCCAATGACGGTCACTGAAGCTTTCTTT
CDR3: CASSPMTVTEAFF

D: .
J: TRBJ1-1
length: 16
size: .
V: TRBV4-2
DNA: TGTGCCAGCAGCCAAGTAGGGAGGGAGGACGTCACTGAAGCTTTCTTT
CDR3: CASSQVGREDVTEAFF

D: .
J: TRBJ2-1
length: 15
size: .
V: TRBV28
DNA: TGTGCCAGCAGTCCTCGCACCGGGGGCTACAATGAGCAGTTCTTC
CDR3: CASSPRTGGYNEQFF

D: .
J: TRBJ1-2
length: 15
size: .
V: TRBV14
DNA: TGTGCCAGCAGCCAAGAGACCGGGACGAGGGGTGGCTACACCTTC
CDR3: CASSQETGTRGGYTF

D: TRBD2
J: TRBJ2-1
length: 15
size: .
V: TRBV7-8
DNA: TGTGCCAGCAGCTTTACTAGCGGGGGATACAATGAGCAGTTCTTC
CDR3: CASSFTSGGYNEQFF

D: .
J: TRBJ2-1
length: 15
size: few
V: TRBV7-3
DNA: TGTGCCAGCAGCTACGGGCGCTCCTCCTACAATGAGCAGTTCTTC
CDR3: CASSYGRSSYNEQFF

D: .
J: TRBJ2-7
length: 14
size: .
V: TRBV7-9
DNA: TGTGCCAGCAGCTTAGGACCATGGGGTTACGAGCAGTACTTC
CDR3: CASSLGPWGYEQYF

D: TRBD2
J: TRBJ2-1
length: 16
size: few
V: TRBV7-3
DNA: TGTGCCAGCAGCCCGGGGCTAGCGGGAGGGTGGGGTGAGCAGTTCTTC
CDR3: CASSPGLAGGWGEQFF

D: .
J: TRBJ2-1
length: 12
size: .
V: TRBV5-1
DNA: TGCGCCAGCAGCCCCGACTCAAATGAGCAGTTCTTC
CDR3: CASSPDSNEQFF

D: TRBD1
J: TRBJ1-2
length: 13
size: .
V: TRBV27
DNA: TGTGCCAGCAGACCCGGGACAGGCGTTGGCTACACCTTC
CDR3: CASRPGTGVGYTF

D: .
J: TRBJ2-3
length: 11
size: few
V: TRBV5-4
DNA: TGTGCCAGCAGCTTTTTGGATACGCAGTATTTT
CDR3: CASSFLDTQYF

D: .
J: TRBJ2-7
length: 16
size: .
V: TRBV7-8
DNA: TGTGCCAGCAGTCTTCTACCCCAACTGGACACCTACGAGCAGTACTTC
CDR3: CASSLLPQLDTYEQYF

D: TRBD2
J: TRBJ2-1
length: 15
size: once
V: TRBV27
DNA: TGTGCCAGCAGCCGCGGGACTAGCGGGAGGAATGAGCAGTTCTTC
CDR3: CASSRGTSGRNEQFF

D: TRBD2
J: TRBJ2-5
length: 15
size: .
V: TRBV9
DNA: TGTGCCAGCAGCGTAGGGACTAGACCTGGGGGGACCCAGTACTTC
CDR3: CASSVGTRPGGTQYF

D: TRBD1
J: TRBJ1-1
length: 14
size: .
V: TRBV9
DNA: TGTGCCAGCAGCGTACTACAGGGGTGGGATGAAGCTTTCTTT
CDR3: CASSVLQGWDEAFF

D: .
J: TRBJ1-1
length: 14
size: .
V: TRBV5-1
DNA: TGCGCCAGCAGCTTGGAGGCGTCAGGTAGGGGAGCTTTCTTT
CDR3: CASSLEASGRGAFF

D: .
J: TRBJ1-4
length: 15
size: many
V: TRBV18
DNA: TGTGCCAGCTCAACTCGACAGGCAACTAATGAAAAACTGTTTTTT
CDR3: CASSTRQATNEKLFF

D: .
J: TRBJ2-1
length: 13
size: .
V: TRBV7-3
DNA: TGTGCCAGCAGCCGGGAGTCTTACAATGAGCAGTTCTTC
CDR3: CASSRESYNEQFF

D: TRBD2
J: TRBJ2-7
length: 14
size: .
V: TRBV7-9
DNA: TGTGCCAGCAGCATTAGCGGGAGGGCCTACGAGCAGTACTTC
CDR3: CASSISGRAYEQYF

D: TRBD2
J: TRBJ2-1
length: 15
size: few
V: TRBV10-3
DNA: TGTGCCATCGGGACTAGCGGGAGTAGGGACAATGAGCAGTTCTTC
CDR3: CAIGTSGSRDNEQFF

D: TRBD1
J: TRBJ1-3
length: 15
size: few
V: TRBV30
DNA: TGTGCCTGGGACAGGGGGCTGGAAGTGGGAAACACCATATATTTT
CDR3: CAWDRGLEVGNTIYF

D: .
J: TRBJ1-3
length: 15
size: .
V: TRBV7-8
DNA: TGTGCCAGCACCCGTGGGGTGGATTTAATAAACACCATATATTTT
CDR3: CASTRGVDLINTIYF

D: TRBD1
J: TRBJ1-1
length: 12
size: .
V: TRBV7-3
DNA: TGTGCCAGCAGCCACGGACAGGGAGATGCTTTCTTT
CDR3: CASSHGQGDAFF

D: TRBD1
J: TRBJ2-7
length: 13
size: many
V: TRBV2
DNA: TGTGCCAGCAGTCGGGACAGGGGCGGCGAGCAGTACTTC
CDR3: CASSRDRGGEQYF

D: TRBD1
J: TRBJ1-3
length: 14
size: .
V: TRBV5-1
DNA: TGCGCCAGCAGCACGACAGGGTCTGGAAACACCATATATTTT
CDR3: CASSTTGSGNTIYF

D: .
J: TRBJ1-5
length: 15
size: .
V: TRBV7-9
DNA: TGTGCCAGCAGCTTAGATTTGGGTGGCAATCAGCCCCAGCATTTT
CDR3: CASSLDLGGNQPQHF

D: TRBD2
J: TRBJ2-7
length: 15
size: once
V: TRBV6-5
DNA: TGTGCCAGCAGGCCCCCCGGACTAGGCGGGCTCGAGCAGTACTTC
CDR3: CASRPPGLGGLEQYF

D: TRBD2
J: TRBJ2-1
length: 16
size: .
V: TRBV18
DNA: TGTGCCAGCTCACCAGGAGCTAGCGGGGGTTACAATGAGCAGTTCTTC
CDR3: CASSPGASGGYNEQFF

D: .
J: TRBJ1-3
length: 15
size: .
V: TRBV19
DNA: TGTGCCAGTAGTATTACTCCTAGTACCGGAAACACCATATATTTT
CDR3: CASSITPSTGNTIYF

D: TRBD1
J: TRBJ2-1
length: 13
size: .
V: TRBV6-5
DNA: TGTGCCAGCAGTGGACAGGTTGACAATGAGCAGTTCTTC
CDR3: CASSGQVDNEQFF

D: TRBD2
J: TRBJ2-7
length: 16
size: .
V: TRBV6-6
DNA: TGTGCCAGCAGCACGACTAGCGGGAGGACCCCCTACGAGCAGTACTTC
CDR3: CASSTTSGRTPYEQYF

D: .
J: TRBJ2-2
length: 16
size: few
V: TRBV7-6
DNA: TGTGCCAGCAGCTTAGAGTCGGGGGGCAACACCGGGGAGCTGTTTTTT
CDR3: CASSLESGGNTGELFF

D: TRBD1
J: TRBJ2-2
length: 15
size: .
V: TRBV19
DNA: TGTGCCAGTAGACCCGACAGGGGGTACACCGGGGAGCTGTTTTTT
CDR3: CASRPDRGYTGELFF

D: TRBD1
J: TRBJ1-5
length: 19
size: .
V: TRBV19
DNA: TGTGCCAGTAGTATTAGCCTTTGGCAGGGGGCGCGGGGCAATCAGCCCCAGCATTTT
CDR3: CASSISLWQGARGNQPQHF

D: .
J: TRBJ2-3
length: 14
size: .
V: TRBV28
DNA: TGTGCCAGCATCACTAGCCACACCACAGATACGCAGTATTTT
CDR3: CASITSHTTDTQYF

D: .
J: TRBJ1-5
length: 14
size: once
V: TRBV5-1
DNA: TGCGCCAGCAGCTTGGGGCCGAACCAGGGGCCCCAGCATTTT
CDR3: CASSLGPNQGPQHF

D: .
J: TRBJ2-2
length: 12
size: .
V: TRBV19
DNA: TGTGCCAGTAGTATCAGAACCGGGGAGCTGTTTTTT
CDR3: CASSIRTGELFF

D: .
J: TRBJ1-4
length: 15
size: .
V: TRBV28
DNA: TGTGCCAGCAGTTTCTTGGGAGGGACTAATGAAAAACTGTTTTTT
CDR3: CASSFLGGTNEKLFF

D: TRBD2
J: TRBJ2-3
length: 14
size: .
V: TRBV19
DNA: TGTGCCAGTAGTCTAGCGGGAGGGCCAGATACGCAGTATTTT
CDR3: CASSLAGGPDTQYF

D: .
J: TRBJ2-7
length: 16
size: .
V: TRBV7-2
DNA: TGTGCCAGCAGCTTAGAGCTTGTATTGGCCCACTACGAGCAGTACTTC
CDR3: CASSLELVLAHYEQYF

D: TRBD2
J: TRBJ2-7
length: 18
size: many
V: TRBV7-2
DNA: TGTGCCAGCAGCTTAGGGCCCAGCGGGAGGACCAACTCCTACGAGCAGTACTTC
CDR3: CASSLGPSGRTNSYEQYF

D: .
J: TRBJ2-2
length: 15
size: .
V: TRBV28
DNA: TGTGCCAGCAAGCAGGGGCAGACAAGCACCGGGGAGCTGTTTTTT
CDR3: CASKQGQTSTGELFF

D: .
J: TRBJ2-2
length: 15
size: many
V: TRBV4-1
DNA: TGCGCCAGCAGAATCGGCGGCACCTACACCGGGGAGCTGTTTTTT
CDR3: CASRIGGTYTGELFF